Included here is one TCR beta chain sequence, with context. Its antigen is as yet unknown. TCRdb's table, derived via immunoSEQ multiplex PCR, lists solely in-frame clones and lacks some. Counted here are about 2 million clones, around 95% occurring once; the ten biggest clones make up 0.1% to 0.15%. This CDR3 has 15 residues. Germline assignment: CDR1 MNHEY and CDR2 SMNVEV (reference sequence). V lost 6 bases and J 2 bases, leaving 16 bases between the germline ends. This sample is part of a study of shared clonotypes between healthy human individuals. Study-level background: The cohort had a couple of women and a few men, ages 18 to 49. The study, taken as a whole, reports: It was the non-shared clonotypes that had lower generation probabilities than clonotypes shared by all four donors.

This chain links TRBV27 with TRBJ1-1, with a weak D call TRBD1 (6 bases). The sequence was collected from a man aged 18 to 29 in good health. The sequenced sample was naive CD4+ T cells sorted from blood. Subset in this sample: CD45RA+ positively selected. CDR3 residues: CASSAYRDRNTEAFF. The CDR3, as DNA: TGTGCCAGCAGCGCCTACAGGGATAGAAACACTGAAGCTTTCTTT.